This TCR beta chain originates from a study of cytomegalovirus exposure and HLA in healthy donors. Background on the study: The roughly 120 validation repertoires and the roughly 700 first-cohort repertoires shared a platform, a later analysis reported.

Sequencing used immunoSEQ multiplex PCR; TCRdb keeps in-frame clones, though not all of them. The repertoire includes some 98,000 clones, around 85% of them detected once, and roughly 4.3% sits in the top ten. Germline CDR1 and CDR2: SGHRS and YFSETQ. V lost 1 base, J lost 5 bases, and 7 bases stayed unmatched. CDR3 length: 16 amino acids. The sequenced sample was PBMCs. This sequence originates from a woman in her 30s in good health and CMV-seronegative. The genes are TRBV5-1 and TRBJ1-4, with 8 nucleotides matching TRBD1. CDR3 sequence: CASSLPGTGWNEKLFF. The CDR3 coding sequence is TGCGCCAGCAGCTTGCCTGGGACAGGTTGGAATGAAAAACTGTTTTTT.